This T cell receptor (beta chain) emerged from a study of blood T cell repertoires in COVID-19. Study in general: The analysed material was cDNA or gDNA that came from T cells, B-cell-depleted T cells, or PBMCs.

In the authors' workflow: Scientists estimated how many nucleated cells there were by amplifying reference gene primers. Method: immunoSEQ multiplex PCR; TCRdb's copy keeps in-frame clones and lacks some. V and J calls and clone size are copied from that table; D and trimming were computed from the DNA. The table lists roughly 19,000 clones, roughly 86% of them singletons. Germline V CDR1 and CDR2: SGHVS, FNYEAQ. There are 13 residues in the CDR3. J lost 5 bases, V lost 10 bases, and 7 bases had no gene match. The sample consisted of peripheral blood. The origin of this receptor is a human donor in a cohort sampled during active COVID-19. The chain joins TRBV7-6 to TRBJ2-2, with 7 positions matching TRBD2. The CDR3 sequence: CATLGRGTGELFF. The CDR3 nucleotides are TGTGCCACCCTTGGGCGGGGGACCGGGGAGCTGTTTTTT.